The clone carrying this T cell receptor (beta chain) was counted a few times. Its antigen remains unknown. TCRdb reprocessed the reads with MiXCR, giving one entry per CDR3 protein. The data hold some 440,000 distinct CDR3 sequences, with roughly 30% observed a single time. The data are from a study of T cell repertoires in cytomegalovirus infection. Study at large: It was the public TCR beta signatures that indicated both CMV infection and matching HLA type. Regarding the study as a whole: Cumulative public TCR beta family frequency identified CMV carriers with the relevant HLA. HLA-C-restricted CMV-specific TCR beta clonotypes prevailed in the ex vivo response.

CDR3 length: 15 residues. V was pared by 1 base and J by 4 bases, with 6 bases of the junction left unmatched. CDR1 and CDR2 from the germline V gene are SGHTA and FQGNSA. The V and J genes are TRBV7-2 and TRBJ2-5; 7 bases fit TRBD2. Sequenced sample: PBMCs. This sequence originates from a human donor in good health (CMV status not recorded). Some clones in this sample may be carry-over from other donors' samples. The CDR3 sequence: CASSLGREGRETQYF. The CDR3 DNA follows: TGTGCCAGCAGCTTAGGAAGGGAGGGTAGAGAGACCCAGTACTTC.